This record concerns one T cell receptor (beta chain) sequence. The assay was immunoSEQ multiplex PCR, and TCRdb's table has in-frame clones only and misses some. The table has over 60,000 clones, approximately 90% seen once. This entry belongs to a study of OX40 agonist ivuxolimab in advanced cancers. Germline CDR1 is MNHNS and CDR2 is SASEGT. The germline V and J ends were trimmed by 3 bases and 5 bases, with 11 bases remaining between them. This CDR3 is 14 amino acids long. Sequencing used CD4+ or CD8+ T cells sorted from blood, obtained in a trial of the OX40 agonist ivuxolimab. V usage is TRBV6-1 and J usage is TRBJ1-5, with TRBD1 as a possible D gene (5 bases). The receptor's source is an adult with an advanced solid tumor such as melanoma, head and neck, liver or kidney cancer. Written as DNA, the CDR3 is TGTGCCAGCAGTGAGATCGGGGGTGATCAGCCCCAGCATTTT. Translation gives CASSEIGGDQPQHF.